This entry lists 23 T cell receptor beta chains sequenced from one sample in a study of blood T cell repertoires in COVID-19. Using immunoSEQ multiplex PCR, the repertoire was profiled, and TCRdb retains in-frame clones only, with some absent. The sample contains a few hundred thousand clones, around 82% of which appear only once. Sequences were obtained from peripheral blood. The receptors were gathered from a woman between 45 and 65 years old with acute or convalescent COVID-19.

In this sample, this clone turned up a few times. The genes are TRBV14 and TRBJ2-1; tentative D call: TRBD1 (5 bases). The V gene's germline CDR1 is SGHDN and CDR2 FVKESK. The CDR3 contains 11 residues. CDR3: CASAGYDEQFF. The DNA for the CDR3 is TGTGCTTCGGCAGGGTACGATGAGCAGTTCTTC.

J is TRBJ2-7 and V is TRBV4-2; 7 positions agree with TRBD1. The CDR3 length is 15 residues. The V segment lost 1 base and the J segment 7 bases; nucleotides outside the gene matches: 10. Germline values: CDR1 LGHNA, CDR2 YNFKEQ. As DNA, the CDR3 is TGTGCCAGCAGCCAAGGGACAGGAACAGGCCTGGAGCAGTACGTC. This translates into CASSQGTGTGLEQYV.

The rearrangement links TRBV9 to TRBJ2-3, with a tentative D call TRBD1 (5 bases). Germline assignment: CDR1 SGDLS and CDR2 YYNGEE. CDR3 length equals 16 residues. The V end lost 4 bases, the J end lost 4 bases, and 19 bases lay between the germline ends. As DNA, the CDR3 is TGTGCCAGCAGCCGAGAGACAGCCTCGGTGTCAGATACGCAGTATTTT. This encodes CASSRETASVSDTQYF.

Remarks on this clone: One junction end disagrees with the germline gene, perhaps due to a read error. The chain joins TRBV10-2 to TRBJ1-1, with no clear D. The CDR3 covers 13 residues. The germline gives CDR1 WSHSY, CDR2 SAAADI. CDR3 sequence reads: CASGDNSNTEAFF. The CDR3 DNA is TGCGCCAGCGGTGACAACTCGAACACTGAAGCTTTCTTT.

This chain joins TRBV19 and TRBJ1-2; 10 bases agree with TRBD1. The CDR3 sequence is 13 residues long. CDR1 and CDR2 from the germline V gene are LNHDA and SQIVND (reference sequence). V dropped 5 bases and J dropped 8; count of bases not matched to a gene: 5. The CDR3 DNA follows: TGTGCCAGTAGTCCAGGACAGGGGGTCGGCTACACCTTC. As protein: CASSPGQGVGYTF.

V usage is TRBV28 and J usage is TRBJ2-7; TRBD1 matches 9 bases. The CDR3 has 16 amino acids. V shed 3 bases and J 2 bases; nucleotides not matched to a gene: 8. CDR1 MDHEN and CDR2 SYDVKM come from the germline V gene. DNA for the CDR3: TGTGCCAGCAGTTTCGAATCGGGACAGGGAGCCTACGAGCAGTACTTC. It translates to CASSFESGQGAYEQYF.

This chain links TRBV6-2 or TRBV6-3 with TRBJ1-1; perhaps TRBD1 as D (5 bases). Trimming removed 5 bases from V and 7 bases from J, with 8 bases in between. Germline loops: CDR1 MNHEY, CDR2 SVGEGT. CDR3 length: 11 amino acids. The CDR3 DNA follows: TGTGCCAGCAGTCCCGGGGGTGAAGCTTTCTTT. Amino acid sequence: CASSPGGEAFF.

This clone has only a few counts. J is TRBJ1-1 and V is TRBV6-1; D unresolved. This CDR3 is 14 amino acids long. The V gene's germline CDR1 is MNHNS and CDR2 SASEGT. The V end lost 2 bases, the J end lost 4 bases, and 11 bases lay between the germline ends. The CDR3 nucleotides are TGTGCCAGCAGTGAAAAGGCGGAGTTCACTGAAGCTTTCTTT. Translation: CASSEKAEFTEAFF.

The gene calls are TRBV19 and TRBJ2-7; 8 nucleotides agree with TRBD1. This CDR3 is built from 13 residues. CDR1 and CDR2 (germline): LNHDA, SQIVND (reference sequence). The junction had 3 bases not matched to a gene; V was cut back by 2 bases and J by 6 bases. The CDR3 reads CASSITTGGEQYF. Here the CDR3 DNA reads TGTGCCAGTAGTATAACCACAGGGGGCGAGCAGTACTTC.

V usage is TRBV29-1 and J usage is TRBJ2-1, with a possible D match to TRBD1 (6 bases). The length of the CDR3 is 14 residues. Germline V gives CDR1 SQVTM, CDR2 ANQGSEA. Trimming removed 4 bases at V and 3 bases at J, with 13 bases between. CDR3 nucleotide sequence: TGCAGCGTTGGCTCAGGGGTAGGCTACAATGAGCAGTTCTTC. Translating gives CSVGSGVGYNEQFF.

The chain carries TRBV5-1 and TRBJ2-5; 9 bases align to TRBD2. From germline, CDR1 is SGHRS and CDR2 YFSETQ. The CDR3 extends over 15 amino acids. V dropped 1 base and J dropped 4; count of bases not matched to a gene: 5. The CDR3 DNA follows: TGCGCCAGCAGCTTGTCTAGCGGGATAGGAGAGACCCAGTACTTC. It codes for CASSLSSGIGETQYF.

This clone has a handful of counts. The chain links TRBV5-4 to TRBJ2-1, with 8 bases fitting TRBD2. The CDR3 is 19 amino acids. After removal of 4 bases from V and 2 bases from J, the junction contained 17 bases not matched to a gene. The germline gives CDR1 SGHNT, CDR2 YYREEE (reference sequence). DNA of the CDR3: TGTGCCAGCAGCCTCCGGGGTCGATCGGGACTAGGGACCTACAATGAGCAGTTCTTC. The encoded protein is CASSLRGRSGLGTYNEQFF.

The rearrangement uses TRBV6-5 and TRBJ2-1; TRBD2 aligns across 7 bases. The junction had 12 bases not matched to a gene; V was cut back by 7 bases and J by 9 bases. CDR1 is MNHEY, CDR2 SVGAGI, per germline. This CDR3 comprises 14 residues. CDR3 DNA sequence: TGTGCCAGCAAATTATCGACTAGCAGTTTTGAGCAGTTCTTC. The encoded protein is CASKLSTSSFEQFF.

The chain joins TRBV13 to TRBJ1-1; TRBD1 aligns across 10 bases. The germline V gene has CDR1 PRHDT and CDR2 FYEKMQ (reference sequence). CDR3 length equals 15 residues. V was pared by 5 bases and J by 3 bases, with 6 bases of the junction left unmatched. The CDR3 sequence is CASSDDRGLDTEAFF. Here the CDR3 DNA reads TGTGCCAGCAGCGATGACAGGGGGCTGGACACTGAAGCTTTCTTT.

The V gene is TRBV9, the J gene TRBJ2-5; 8 bases match TRBD1. V trimming: 7 bases; J trimming: 4 bases; junction bases outside the gene matches: 9. This CDR3 is built from 14 residues. Germline lookup yields CDR1 SGDLS and CDR2 YYNGEE. CDR3 sequence reads: CASGDRFGTETQYF. CDR3 sequence (DNA): TGTGCCAGCGGGGACAGGTTCGGTACAGAGACCCAGTACTTC.

The chain links TRBV7-2 to TRBJ2-3, with TRBD2 identical over 7 bases. The V gene end was trimmed by 0 bases and the J gene end by 6 bases; junction bases not matched to a gene: 9. The CDR3 contains 16 residues. The germline CDR1 and CDR2 sequences are SGHTA and FQGNSA. The CDR3 region has the DNA TGTGCCAGCAGCTTAGCCTCGGGAGCGGGATTGGATACGCAGTATTTT. Translated: CASSLASGAGLDTQYF. Looking up the rest from reference TRBV7-2 and TRBJ2-3 gives the full variable domain: GAGVSQSPSNKVTEKGKDVELRCDPISGHTALYWYRQSLGQGLEFLIYFQGNSAPDKSGLPSDRFSAERTGGSVSTLTIQRTQQEDSAVYLCASSLASGAGLDTQYFGPGTRLTVL.

V is TRBV4-3 and J is TRBJ2-7, with TRBD1 matching 7 bases. Germline loops: CDR1 LGHNA, CDR2 YSLEER. This CDR3 contains 15 residues. The junction had 8 bases not matched to a gene; V was cut back by 3 bases and J by 3 bases. As DNA, the CDR3 is TGCGCCAGCAGCCATACAACAGGGGAATTCTACGAGCAGTACTTC. This gives the protein CASSHTTGEFYEQYF.

The chain joins TRBV7-2 to TRBJ1-4; D might be TRBD1 (5 bases). This CDR3 is 15 amino acids long. Germline-derived CDR1 and CDR2 are SGHTA and FQGNSA. Trimming shortened V by 1 base and J by 7 bases, and 13 bases separated the two germline ends. CDR3 protein: CASSLEAGQGEKLFF. CDR3 in DNA: TGTGCCAGCAGCTTAGAGGCAGGGCAAGGTGAAAAACTGTTTTTT.

This chain uses TRBV2 with TRBJ2-3; tentative D call: TRBD2 (6 bases). CDR1 and CDR2 from the germline V gene are SNHLY and FYNNEI. The CDR3 spans 15 residues. Trimming pared 8 bases from V and 5 bases from J, leaving 20 bases between. CDR3 in amino acids: CASRRLGTPEDTQYF. The CDR3 region has the DNA TGTGCCAGCCGTCGTCTCGGGACTCCAGAAGATACGCAGTATTTT.

The rearrangement links TRBV24-1 to TRBJ2-3, with D possibly being TRBD2 (5 bases). The CDR3 has 17 amino acids. The ends were cut back, 4 bases at V and 3 bases at J, with 19 bases in the middle. CDR1 is KGHDR and CDR2 is SFDVKD in the germline V gene. The CDR3 coding sequence is TGTGCCACCAGTGACCCTCTTGAGGGATTTGCAACAGATACGCAGTATTTT. This encodes CATSDPLEGFATDTQYF.

This clone was seen a handful of times. The V gene is TRBV3-1 (or the pseudogene TRBV3-2), the J gene TRBJ2-5, with 12 bases that match TRBD2. This CDR3 spans 16 amino acids. J lost 5 bases, V lost 1 base, and 5 bases had no gene match. Germline V gives CDR1 LGHDT, CDR2 YNNKEL (reference sequence). In nucleotides, the CDR3 is TGTGCCAGCAGCCAAGGACTAGCGGGGGAATGGGAGACCCAGTACTTC. Residues: CASSQGLAGEWETQYF.

This chain joins TRBV3-1 (or the pseudogene TRBV3-2) and TRBJ2-7; 7 nucleotides align to TRBD2. The CDR3 is 13 amino acids. J was trimmed by 1 base and V by 4 bases; bases with no gene match: 1. Germline values: CDR1 LGHDT, CDR2 YNNKEL (reference sequence). The CDR3 spells CASSLGLSYEQYV. As DNA, the CDR3 is TGTGCCAGCAGCCTGGGACTATCCTACGAGCAGTACGTC.

The chain's CDR3 is CASSGPGLAGLAKNIQYF. In DNA form, the CDR3 reads TGTGCCAGCAGTGGTCCGGGACTAGCGGGCTTAGCCAAAAACATTCAGTACTTC. This sequence joins TRBV6-1 and TRBJ2-4; TRBD2 matches 12 bases. Germline CDR1 reads MNHNS; CDR2 reads SASEGT. There are 18 residues in the CDR3. J was trimmed by 0 bases and V by 4 bases; bases with no gene match: 7.